The 25 T cell receptor beta chains below come from one sample, sequenced in a study of blood T cell repertoires in COVID-19 (dated by TCRdb to 2020 to 2022). Library method: the immunoSEQ multiplex PCR assay. TCRdb obtained this table from immuneACCESS and retained in-frame rearrangements with V and J assigned. These tables miss some clones; where compared with another copy, unresolved V genes account for less than half of the shortfall, and the remainder is unexplained. Here the sample has approximately 150,000 clones; about 91% occur a single time. The ten most abundant clones make up more than 25% of the sample. Sample: peripheral blood. All receptors derive from a human donor in a cohort sampled during active COVID-19.

This clone was recorded at least ten times. The chain combines TRBV20-1 with TRBJ2-7, with D possibly being TRBD2 (5 bases). V dropped 3 bases and J dropped 2 bases, with 11 bases sitting between them. Germline lookup yields CDR1 DFQATT and CDR2 SNEGSKA (reference sequence). This CDR3 is built from 13 residues. The CDR3 DNA sequence: TGCAGTGCTAGTTCTAGCCAAACCTACGAGCAGTACTTC. Its protein product is CSASSSQTYEQYF.

The CDR3 region has the DNA TGTGCCAGCAGCTTGACTCACTCTGGAAACACCATATATTTT. It translates to CASSLTHSGNTIYF. This chain links TRBV11-2 with TRBJ1-3; D gene ambiguous. The CDR3 is 14 residues long. V dropped 3 bases and J dropped 0 bases, with 6 bases sitting between them. Germline V gene lookup returns CDR1 SGHAT and CDR2 FQNNGV.

The chain links TRBV18 to TRBJ1-1, with 8 bases aligning to TRBD1. CDR3 length: 14 residues. Germline loops: CDR1 KGHSH, CDR2 LQKENI. Germline trimming cut 4 bases from V and 5 bases from J; bases unmatched to any gene: 6. Here the CDR3 DNA reads TGTGCCAGCTCACAAGGACAGGGTGATACTGAAGCTTTCTTT. Protein product: CASSQGQGDTEAFF. The variable domain in full, completed from reference TRBV18 and TRBJ1-1, reads NAGVMQNPRHLVRRRGQEARLRCSPMKGHSHVYWYRQLPEEGLKFMVYLQKENIIDESGMPKERFSAEFPKEGPSILRIQQVVRGDSAAYFCASSQGQGDTEAFFGQGTRLTVV.

The gene calls are TRBV6-5 and TRBJ2-4, with 8 nucleotides matching TRBD1. Germline V gene lookup returns CDR1 MNHEY and CDR2 SVGAGI. V was pared by 4 bases and J by 10 bases, with 3 bases of the junction left unmatched. CDR3 length equals 12 residues. The CDR3 region is CASSSGGGIQYF. Written as DNA, the CDR3 is TGTGCCAGCAGTTCAGGGGGCGGGATTCAGTACTTC.

This clone came up once. In DNA, the CDR3 is TGTGCCAGCAGATTAGGACTAGCGGACAACACCGGGGAGCTGTTTTTT. Its protein is CASRLGLADNTGELFF. The chain couples TRBV5-5 to TRBJ2-2, with 10 bases identical to TRBD2. V lost 5 bases and J lost 2; bases outside the gene matches: 6. CDR3 length: 16 amino acids. Germline loops: CDR1 SGHKS, CDR2 YYEKEE (reference sequence).

This chain uses TRBV29-1 with TRBJ2-7; maybe TRBD1 (5 bases). From germline, CDR1 is SQVTM and CDR2 ANQGSEA. With 6 bases removed from V and 3 bases from J, the gap between germline ends came to 18 bases. The CDR3 consists of 14 residues. CDR3 loop: CSVAARAGIYEQYF. The CDR3 bases are TGCAGCGTCGCCGCCAGGGCAGGAATCTACGAGCAGTACTTC.

The sample holds a few counts of this clone. The chain has TRBV2 and TRBJ2-4; D not resolved. The germline gives CDR1 SNHLY, CDR2 FYNNEI. V shed 3 bases and J shed 5 bases, with 11 bases lying between them. This CDR3 contains 14 residues. The CDR3 is CASSEARRQNIQYF. CDR3 coding DNA: TGTGCCAGCAGTGAGGCCCGCAGGCAAAACATTCAGTACTTC.

This chain uses TRBV7-6 with TRBJ1-2, with TRBD1 matching 11 bases. This CDR3 region has 17 residues. The germline V gene encodes CDR1 SGHVS and CDR2 FNYEAQ. V gave up 2 bases and J gave up 3 bases; unmatched junction bases: 8. CDR3 amino acids: CASSLYPGTGGDYGYTF. The CDR3 DNA reads TGTGCCAGCAGCTTATATCCCGGGACAGGGGGGGACTATGGCTACACCTTC.

The rearrangement links TRBV7-2 to TRBJ2-7; no clear D. Germline-derived CDR1 and CDR2 are SGHTA and FQGNSA. The CDR3 has 13 residues. V lost 8 bases and J lost 2, with 13 bases in between. Written as DNA, the CDR3 is TGTGCCAGCGGAGATACGGTTGCCTACGAGCAGTACTTC. Residues: CASGDTVAYEQYF. Supplemented by reference TRBV7-2 and TRBJ2-7, the full variable domain reads GAGVSQSPSNKVTEKGKDVELRCDPISGHTALYWYRQSLGQGLEFLIYFQGNSAPDKSGLPSDRFSAERTGGSVSTLTIQRTQQEDSAVYLCASGDTVAYEQYFGPGTRLTVT.

The gene calls are TRBV9 and TRBJ1-2; D is possibly TRBD1 (6 bases). There are 14 residues in the CDR3. Germline V gene data show CDR1 as SGDLS and CDR2 as YYNGEE. The V gene lost 3 bases and the J gene lost 2 bases, with 11 bases spanning the gap. The CDR3 sequence: CASSGQGRNYGYTF. The CDR3, as DNA: TGTGCCAGCAGCGGGCAGGGGCGCAACTATGGCTACACCTTC.

The rearrangement links TRBV5-1 to TRBJ2-7; 8 bases are a match to TRBD1. With V trimmed by 0 bases and J by 4 bases, 12 bases remained unmatched. Germline V gene data show CDR1 as SGHRS and CDR2 as YFSETQ. The CDR3 has 17 residues. Written as DNA, the CDR3 is TGCGCCAGCAGCTTGGTGGTTGGGGACAGGCTACTGTACGAGCAGTACTTC. Its protein product is CASSLVVGDRLLYEQYF.

This chain uses TRBV21-1 with TRBJ1-6; TRBD1 was called by the table and not checked on the DNA. TRBV21-1 counts as a pseudogene. The CDR3 has 14 amino acids. The CDR3 coding sequence is TGTGCCAGCAGTCACCAGGTGATGGTTTCACCCCTCCACTTT. It yields the protein CASSHQVMVSPLHF.

The chain is built from TRBV27 and TRBJ2-7, with D maybe TRBD1 (6 bases). Trimming left V 3 bases short and J 5 bases short, with 14 bases between. Germline V lookup: CDR1 MNHEY, CDR2 SMNVEV (reference sequence). This CDR3 region has 14 residues. The CDR3 sequence is CASSFSRGSDEQYF. In DNA form, the CDR3 reads TGTGCCAGCAGTTTCTCCAGGGGATCCGACGAGCAGTACTTC.

This clone was seen only a few times. The chain is built from TRBV7-2 and TRBJ2-7; 9 bases match TRBD2. V lost 3 bases to trimming and J lost 5 bases; unmatched junction nucleotides: 5. The CDR3 is 14 residues long. Germline-derived CDR1 and CDR2 are SGHTA and FQGNSA. The CDR3 loop is CASSFGSGGNEQYF. DNA for the CDR3: TGTGCCAGCAGCTTTGGTAGCGGGGGCAACGAGCAGTACTTC.

J is TRBJ1-1 and V is TRBV20-1; 9 nucleotides agree with TRBD1. Germline V gene data show CDR1 as DFQATT and CDR2 as SNEGSKA (reference sequence). The V segment lost 3 bases and the J segment 4 bases; nucleotides outside the gene matches: 6. This CDR3 has 14 residues. The CDR3 coding sequence is TGCAGTGCTAGTCCCGGGACAGGGCGCACTGAAGCTTTCTTT. Its protein is CSASPGTGRTEAFF.

This clone has more than one count but fewer than ten. This chain uses TRBV15 with TRBJ1-1; unclear D gene. Trimming pared 0 bases from V and 4 bases from J, leaving 6 bases between. CDR1 LNHNV and CDR2 YYDKDF come from the germline V gene (reference sequence). The CDR3 consists of 13 residues. The DNA for the CDR3 is TGTGCCACCAGCAGAGATTCGGGCACTGAAGCTTTCTTT. The encoded protein is CATSRDSGTEAFF.

The rearrangement links TRBV24-1 to TRBJ1-1; the D gene is possibly TRBD1 (5 bases). The CDR3 runs to 13 residues. CDR1 and CDR2 from the germline V gene are KGHDR and SFDVKD. Trimming shortened V by 2 bases and J by 4 bases, and 7 bases separated the two germline ends. The CDR3 sequence: CATSDWQGTEAFF. CDR3 bases: TGTGCCACCAGTGATTGGCAGGGCACTGAAGCTTTCTTT.

This clone showed up just once. The V and J genes are TRBV9 and TRBJ1-2; D is possibly TRBD1 (6 bases). CDR1 and CDR2 (germline): SGDLS, YYNGEE. The length of the CDR3 is 18 residues. Trimming took off 4 bases at V and 0 bases at J, with 22 bases between the two ends. Here the CDR3 reads CASSPSGGGGLANYGYTF. The CDR3 DNA sequence: TGTGCCAGCAGCCCTAGTGGGGGGGGCGGCTTAGCTAACTATGGCTACACCTTC.

J is TRBJ2-3 and V is TRBV2; no firm D call. This CDR3 has 13 residues. Germline V gene sequence: CDR1 SNHLY, CDR2 FYNNEI. With 7 bases removed from V and 0 bases from J, the gap between germline ends came to 8 bases. Here the CDR3 DNA reads TGTGCCAGCATACTTATGAGCACAGATACGCAGTATTTT. This gives the protein CASILMSTDTQYF.

The CDR3 loop is CASSLDGPGLAAQETQYF. The CDR3, as DNA: TGTGCCAGCAGCTTAGACGGACCGGGACTAGCGGCCCAAGAGACCCAGTACTTC. V is TRBV11-2 and J is TRBJ2-5; TRBD2 aligns across 11 bases. CDR3 length: 18 residues. The junction had 7 bases not matched to a gene; V was cut back by 0 bases and J by 1 base. Germline CDR1 SGHAT, CDR2 FQNNGV. Filled out from reference TRBV11-2 and TRBJ2-5, the complete variable domain reads EAGVAQSPRYKIIEKRQSVAFWCNPISGHATLYWYQQILGQGPKLLIQFQNNGVVDDSQLPKDRFSAERLKGVDSTLKIQPAKLEDSAVYLCASSLDGPGLAAQETQYFGPGTRLLVL.

The J gene is TRBJ2-7, the V gene TRBV19; 7 bases fit TRBD1. This CDR3 is built from 15 residues. Germline trimming cut 5 bases from V and 6 bases from J; bases unmatched to any gene: 13. Per the germline V gene, CDR1 is LNHDA and CDR2 is SQIVND (reference sequence). The CDR3: CASSVPGQRPREQYF. The CDR3 region has the DNA TGTGCCAGTAGTGTCCCGGGACAGAGACCCCGCGAGCAGTACTTC.

The chain uses TRBV10-3 and TRBJ2-1, with D unclear. The V end was cut by 3 bases, the J end by 12 bases, with 18 bases between. The CDR3 loop spans 14 amino acids. The germline V gene encodes CDR1 ENHRY and CDR2 SYGVKD. CDR3 loop: CAISDVGYTYVQFF. As DNA, the CDR3 is TGTGCCATCAGTGACGTCGGGTACACCTATGTGCAGTTCTTC.

This chain connects TRBV6-2 or TRBV6-3 to TRBJ2-7; 7 bases map to TRBD1. Trimming cost V 0 bases and J 0 bases; bases outside gene matches: 5. In germline, CDR1 is MNHEY, CDR2 SVGEGT. The CDR3 contains 16 residues. CDR3 loop: CASSYSTGRNSYEQYF. The CDR3, as DNA: TGTGCCAGCAGTTACTCGACAGGGAGAAACTCCTACGAGCAGTACTTC.

The chain recombines TRBV6-5 with TRBJ1-1; 12 positions match TRBD1. Germline V gene sequence: CDR1 MNHEY, CDR2 SVGAGI. The J segment lost 6 bases and the V segment lost 6 bases, leaving 5 bases of the junction unmatched. The CDR3 spans 14 residues. This chain's CDR3 is CASRGTGGIAEAFF. CDR3 coding DNA: TGTGCCAGCAGGGGGACAGGGGGCATAGCTGAAGCTTTCTTT.

The J gene is TRBJ2-7, the V gene TRBV27; possibly TRBD2 for D (6 bases). The germline V and J ends were trimmed by 2 bases and 7 bases, with 9 bases remaining between them. The CDR3 totals 12 residues. CDR1 is MNHEY and CDR2 is SMNVEV in the germline V gene (reference sequence). CDR3 nucleotides: TGTGCCAGCAGTTTAATCGGGGGAGAGCAGTACTTC. Residues: CASSLIGGEQYF.